Below are 18 T cell receptor beta chains sequenced from a single sample in a study of CD8 T cells in ankylosing spondylitis. MiXCR, applied by TCRdb to the 5' RACE reads, yields one record per CDR3 protein. The table lists some 270,000 distinct CDR3 sequences, over 15% of them singletons. Sequencing input: blood, either unsorted or a sorted T cell fraction (not recorded which). Receptors originate from a male donor with ankylosing spondylitis or in good health (not recorded which).

This rearrangement joins TRBV7-9 to TRBJ2-3; D is possibly TRBD1 or TRBD2 (5 bases each). There are 14 residues in the CDR3. The germline V gene has CDR1 SEHNR and CDR2 FQNEAQ (reference sequence). V gave up 5 bases and J gave up 0 bases, with 9 bases separating them. The CDR3 protein is CASSHRDSTDTQYF. As DNA, the CDR3 is TGTGCCAGCAGCCACCGGGACAGCACAGATACGCAGTATTTT.

This clonotype has only a few counts. V gene TRBV29-1 combines with J gene TRBJ2-3, with 16 bases that match TRBD2. In germline, CDR1 is SQVTM, CDR2 ANQGSEA. V was pared by 6 bases and J by 3 bases, with 9 bases of the junction left unmatched. The length of the CDR3 is 17 residues. Written as DNA, the CDR3 is TGCAGCGTGGACCCCGGGACTAGCGGGAGGGCAACAGATACGCAGTATTTT. Residues: CSVDPGTSGRATDTQYF.

This clonotype came up a few times. The chain couples TRBV12-3 or TRBV12-4 to TRBJ2-7; tentatively, D is TRBD2 (5 bases). The CDR3 runs to 12 residues. V was cut by 5 bases and J by 6 bases, with 11 bases left in between. DNA of the CDR3: TGTGCCAGCAGTCCCGGAGGATTCGAGCAGTACTTC. It encodes CASSPGGFEQYF.

This clonotype was found many times. The chain employs TRBV28 and TRBJ2-3; the match to TRBD2 covers 12 bases. CDR1 and CDR2 from the germline V gene are MDHEN and SYDVKM. Germline trimming cut 6 bases from V and 4 bases from J; bases unmatched to any gene: 8. There are 16 residues in the CDR3. CDR3 sequence reads: CASRHRLAGVSDTQYF. The CDR3 bases are TGTGCCAGCAGACACAGACTAGCGGGAGTTTCAGATACGCAGTATTTT.

The chain is built from TRBV14 and TRBJ1-6; D is ambiguous. Germline V gives CDR1 SGHDN, CDR2 FVKESK. The V end was cut by 1 base, the J end by 8 bases, with 21 bases between. The CDR3 is made up of 18 amino acids. CDR3 protein: CASSQVSWGTLGDSPLHF. In DNA form, the CDR3 reads TGTGCCAGCAGCCAAGTTTCTTGGGGTACATTGGGAGATTCACCCCTCCACTTT.

This clonotype was counted ten times or more. V is TRBV29-1 and J is TRBJ2-2, with D perhaps being TRBD1 or TRBD2 (5 bases each). Germline values: CDR1 SQVTM, CDR2 ANQGSEA. V lost 2 bases and J 3 bases, leaving 13 bases between the germline ends. This CDR3 has 15 residues. CDR3 sequence (DNA): TGCAGCGTTGAAAGGGACCAAGAGTACACCGGGGAGCTGTTTTTT. This sequence encodes CSVERDQEYTGELFF.

This clonotype turned up a few times. V and J are TRBV20-1 and TRBJ2-5, with 10 positions matching TRBD1. Germline CDR1 DFQATT, CDR2 SNEGSKA (reference sequence). Trimming cost V 0 bases and J 5 bases; bases outside gene matches: 6. There are 15 residues in the CDR3. As DNA, the CDR3 is TGCAGTGCTAGAGATTTAGGACAGGGGGGGGAGACCCAGTACTTC. Translated: CSARDLGQGGETQYF.

The chain combines TRBV9 with TRBJ2-1; unclear D gene. V gave up 4 bases and J gave up 7 bases, with 18 bases separating them. The germline V gene has CDR1 SGDLS and CDR2 YYNGEE. The CDR3 has 15 amino acids. CDR3 amino acids: CASSPDSFLGNEQFF. DNA for the CDR3: TGTGCCAGCAGCCCCGATTCCTTCTTGGGGAATGAGCAGTTCTTC.

This clonotype was seen a handful of times. The rearrangement joins TRBV6-4 to TRBJ2-2, with no clear D. Germline assignment: CDR1 MRHNA and CDR2 SNTAGT. The V and J ends lost 0 bases and 3 bases respectively, with 2 bases between them. This CDR3 has 13 residues. CDR3 DNA: TGTGCCAGCAGTGACTCAGACACCGGGGAGCTGTTTTTT. This sequence encodes CASSDSDTGELFF.

The chain links TRBV6-1 to TRBJ2-1; possibly TRBD2 for D (6 bases). Trimming stripped 6 bases from V and 3 bases from J, with 15 bases between. The CDR3 is 15 residues long. Germline-derived CDR1 and CDR2 are MNHNS and SASEGT. The CDR3 loop is CASSGFSGGYNEQFF. CDR3 DNA: TGTGCCAGCAGCGGTTTTAGCGGAGGCTACAATGAGCAGTTCTTC.

The chain uses TRBV11-1 and TRBJ2-6; 8 bases line up with TRBD1. The CDR3 has 19 amino acids. The germline V gene has CDR1 SGHAT and CDR2 FQDESV (reference sequence). The ends lost 5 bases at V and 4 bases at J; junction bases unmatched: 16. CDR3 coding DNA: TGTGCCAGCAGCCTCCAGACCGGCAGGGGGCAGGTAGGGGCCAACGTCCTGACTTTC. Translation: CASSLQTGRGQVGANVLTF.

This chain joins TRBV5-1 and TRBJ2-7; the match to TRBD2 covers 11 bases. The CDR3 covers 14 residues. CDR1 and CDR2 from the germline V gene are SGHRS and YFSETQ. The trim removed 3 bases at V and 6 bases at J, leaving 5 bases unmatched. The DNA of the CDR3 is TGCGCCAGCAGCTCGGGACTAGCGGAACTCGAGCAGTACTTC. Encoded protein: CASSSGLAELEQYF.

This clonotype has more than one count but fewer than ten. The chain couples TRBV27 to TRBJ2-5; D gene ambiguous. The CDR3 is 15 amino acids. The germline gives CDR1 MNHEY, CDR2 SMNVEV (reference sequence). V was clipped by 4 bases and J by 5 bases, with 17 bases between them. DNA of the CDR3: TGTGCCAGCAGTTCGCAGACCATTTCGACGGAGACCCAGTACTTC. The encoded protein is CASSSQTISTETQYF.

This clonotype has at least ten counts. The rearrangement uses TRBV27 and TRBJ1-5; 9 bases are a match to TRBD1. The V segment lost 6 bases and the J segment 6 bases; nucleotides outside the gene matches: 6. Germline V gene data show CDR1 as MNHEY and CDR2 as SMNVEV (reference sequence). The CDR3 is made up of 14 amino acids. CDR3 in amino acids: CASSPGQGRQPQHF. The CDR3 DNA reads TGTGCCAGCAGCCCGGGACAGGGTCGTCAGCCCCAGCATTTT.

The genes are TRBV12-3 or TRBV12-4 and TRBJ2-1; 7 positions match TRBD2. After removal of 4 bases from V and 3 bases from J, the junction contained 6 bases not matched to a gene. The CDR3 is 15 residues long. Written as DNA, the CDR3 is TGTGCCAGCAGTTACCTAGCGGCGCTCTACAATGAGCAGTTCTTC. Protein sequence: CASSYLAALYNEQFF.

In regard to this clonotype: Being one base from a much bigger clone, this may be a read error. The rearrangement joins TRBV4-1 to TRBJ2-3, with TRBD2 identical over 8 bases. The CDR3 is made up of 18 amino acids. V lost 4 bases and J lost 3; bases outside the gene matches: 15. The germline gives CDR1 MGHRA, CDR2 YSYEKL. The CDR3 coding sequence is TGCGCCAGCAGCCGGAACTCTTTAGTGACTAGCGTAACAGATACGCAGTATTTT. This sequence encodes CASSRNSLVTSVTDTQYF.

The rearrangement links TRBV12-3 or TRBV12-4 to TRBJ1-3; D remains ambiguous. The CDR3 covers 12 residues. V was cut by 3 bases and J by 5 bases, with 5 bases left in between. The CDR3 loop is CASSFVRNTIYF. CDR3 bases: TGTGCCAGCAGTTTTGTGAGAAACACCATATATTTT.

This clonotype was seen many times. The chain joins TRBV29-1 to TRBJ2-2; tentative D call: TRBD1 (5 bases). Trimming removed 4 bases from V and 5 bases from J, with 8 bases in between. The CDR3 has 12 residues. Germline V gene data show CDR1 as SQVTM and CDR2 as ANQGSEA. This CDR3 reads CSVAPGTGELFF. The CDR3 bases are TGCAGCGTTGCTCCAGGGACCGGGGAGCTGTTTTTT.